This is a list of T cell receptor beta chains from one sample in a study of cytomegalovirus exposure and HLA in healthy donors. Method: immunoSEQ multiplex PCR; TCRdb's copy keeps in-frame clones and lacks some. The sample has almost 85,000 clones, 78% seen once. The sequencing input was PBMCs. The receptor source for this set is a male donor in good health and CMV-seropositive. The CDR3 runs from the conserved cysteine through the conserved F or W. D genes are given only for firm matches. Part of the rows lack a size; the others show once, few, many or a class for expanded clones.

clone_size: -; j_call: TRBJ2-3; v_call: TRBV19; d_call: -; cdr3_aa: CASSIGRRTDTQYF; cdr3_nt: TGTGCCAGTAGTATAGGGAGGCGCACAGATACGCAGTATTTT
clone_size: -; j_call: TRBJ1-2; v_call: TRBV6-1; d_call: -; cdr3_aa: CASSEAPGQNYGYTF; cdr3_nt: TGTGCCAGCAGTGAAGCGCCGGGACAAAACTATGGCTACACCTTC
clone_size: -; j_call: TRBJ1-1; v_call: TRBV7-9; d_call: -; cdr3_aa: CASSSQGADTEAFF; cdr3_nt: TGTGCCAGCAGCTCTCAGGGCGCGGACACTGAAGCTTTCTTT
clone_size: -; j_call: TRBJ2-2; v_call: TRBV25-1; d_call: -; cdr3_aa: CASTRTGLGELFF; cdr3_nt: TGTGCCAGCACCAGAACCGGACTTGGGGAGCTGTTTTTT
clone_size: -; j_call: TRBJ2-7; v_call: TRBV18; d_call: -; cdr3_aa: CASSRDTAYEQYF; cdr3_nt: TGTGCCAGCTCACGGGACACAGCCTACGAGCAGTACTTC
clone_size: -; j_call: TRBJ2-5; v_call: TRBV2; d_call: TRBD2; cdr3_aa: CASSDQRGTQYF; cdr3_nt: TGTGCCAGCAGTGACCAGCGGGGGACCCAGTACTTC
clone_size: -; j_call: TRBJ2-7; v_call: TRBV7-2; d_call: -; cdr3_aa: CASSLRWSDEQYF; cdr3_nt: TGTGCCAGCAGCTTACGGTGGAGCGACGAGCAGTACTTC
clone_size: few; j_call: TRBJ2-7; v_call: TRBV6-1; d_call: TRBD2; cdr3_aa: CASSEVASGSGEQYF; cdr3_nt: TGTGCCAGCAGTGAAGTCGCTAGCGGGAGTGGCGAGCAGTACTTC
clone_size: -; j_call: TRBJ2-7; v_call: TRBV4-3; d_call: TRBD1; cdr3_aa: CASSQDQQGTYEQYF; cdr3_nt: TGCGCCAGCAGCCAAGATCAACAGGGGACCTACGAGCAGTACTTC
clone_size: -; j_call: TRBJ2-7; v_call: TRBV28; d_call: -; cdr3_aa: CASRSGLKLYEQYF; cdr3_nt: TGTGCCAGCAGATCGGGACTCAAACTGTACGAGCAGTACTTC
clone_size: -; j_call: TRBJ1-2; v_call: TRBV27; d_call: -; cdr3_aa: CASSFSRGSPYGYTF; cdr3_nt: TGTGCCAGCAGTTTTTCAAGGGGATCCCCCTATGGCTACACCTTC
clone_size: -; j_call: TRBJ2-7; v_call: TRBV6-6; d_call: -; cdr3_aa: CASSSASSNSYEQYF; cdr3_nt: TGTGCCAGCAGCTCAGCGTCTAGCAACTCCTACGAGCAGTACTTC
clone_size: -; j_call: TRBJ2-5; v_call: TRBV13; d_call: -; cdr3_aa: CASRYWAQGETQYF; cdr3_nt: TGTGCCAGCAGGTACTGGGCACAGGGAGAGACCCAGTACTTC
clone_size: -; j_call: TRBJ2-1; v_call: TRBV27; d_call: TRBD2; cdr3_aa: CASSLRLAGAVHEQFF; cdr3_nt: TGTGCCAGCAGTTTGCGACTAGCGGGAGCAGTCCATGAGCAGTTCTTC
clone_size: -; j_call: TRBJ2-3; v_call: TRBV5-6; d_call: TRBD2; cdr3_aa: CASSLLAGGFTQYF; cdr3_nt: TGTGCCAGCAGCTTGCTAGCGGGAGGTTTTACGCAGTATTTT
clone_size: -; j_call: TRBJ1-1; v_call: TRBV27; d_call: -; cdr3_aa: CASSIQGNTEAFF; cdr3_nt: TGTGCCAGCAGTATCCAGGGGAACACTGAAGCTTTCTTT
clone_size: -; j_call: TRBJ1-1; v_call: TRBV5-4; d_call: -; cdr3_aa: CASSQGSSNTEAFF; cdr3_nt: TGTGCCAGCAGCCAGGGGTCCAGTAACACTGAAGCTTTCTTT
clone_size: few; j_call: TRBJ1-1; v_call: TRBV6-4; d_call: TRBD1; cdr3_aa: CASSARTGLNTEAFF; cdr3_nt: TGTGCCAGCAGTGCCAGGACAGGACTGAACACTGAAGCTTTCTTT
clone_size: -; j_call: TRBJ1-3; v_call: TRBV15; d_call: TRBD1; cdr3_aa: CASAMDRASGNTIYF; cdr3_nt: TGTGCCTCCGCGATGGACAGGGCCTCTGGAAACACCATATATTTT
clone_size: -; j_call: TRBJ2-1; v_call: TRBV14; d_call: TRBD2; cdr3_aa: CASSQYAGGWTYNEQFF; cdr3_nt: TGTGCCAGCAGCCAATACGCGGGAGGGTGGACCTACAATGAGCAGTTCTTC
clone_size: -; j_call: TRBJ2-1; v_call: TRBV30; d_call: TRBD2; cdr3_aa: CAWSLDPASGSIDEQFF; cdr3_nt: TGTGCCTGGAGTCTCGACCCGGCTAGCGGGAGTATCGATGAGCAGTTCTTC
clone_size: -; j_call: TRBJ2-7; v_call: TRBV11-2; d_call: TRBD2; cdr3_aa: CASSTRSGRGHEQYF; cdr3_nt: TGTGCCAGCAGCACTCGGAGCGGGAGAGGGCACGAGCAGTACTTC
clone_size: -; j_call: TRBJ2-2; v_call: TRBV5-1; d_call: TRBD2; cdr3_aa: CASSLAVSGIFRNTGELFF; cdr3_nt: TGCGCCAGCAGCTTGGCCGTTAGCGGGATATTTCGGAACACCGGGGAGCTGTTTTTT
clone_size: -; j_call: TRBJ1-3; v_call: TRBV10-3; d_call: -; cdr3_aa: CAIREGLGGNTIYF; cdr3_nt: TGTGCCATCAGGGAGGGGCTGGGTGGAAACACCATATATTTT
clone_size: many; j_call: TRBJ1-1; v_call: TRBV6-1; d_call: TRBD1; cdr3_aa: CASSVRRTGGDEAFF; cdr3_nt: TGTGCCAGCAGTGTACGACGGACAGGGGGGGATGAAGCTTTCTTT
clone_size: -; j_call: TRBJ2-7; v_call: TRBV7-9; d_call: TRBD2; cdr3_aa: CASRPSGLKFYEQYF; cdr3_nt: TGTGCCAGCAGGCCTAGCGGACTGAAGTTCTACGAGCAGTACTTC
clone_size: -; j_call: TRBJ1-2; v_call: TRBV29-1; d_call: -; cdr3_aa: CSVTEAVRGYGYTF; cdr3_nt: TGCAGCGTTACTGAGGCAGTTCGTGGCTATGGCTACACCTTC
clone_size: large; j_call: TRBJ2-7; v_call: TRBV6-5; d_call: -; cdr3_aa: CASSYSRGSEQYF; cdr3_nt: TGTGCCAGCAGTTACTCAAGGGGGTCGGAGCAGTACTTC
clone_size: once; j_call: TRBJ2-7; v_call: TRBV14; d_call: TRBD2; cdr3_aa: CASSHTGLRVEQYF; cdr3_nt: TGTGCCAGCAGCCACACGGGACTACGAGTCGAGCAGTACTTC
clone_size: -; j_call: TRBJ2-7; v_call: TRBV28; d_call: TRBD1; cdr3_aa: CASSTDRGTTEQYF; cdr3_nt: TGTGCCAGCAGTACCGACAGGGGTACCACCGAGCAGTACTTC
clone_size: -; j_call: TRBJ2-3; v_call: TRBV29-1; d_call: -; cdr3_aa: CSAEHQGKTDTQYF; cdr3_nt: TGCAGCGCTGAACATCAGGGGAAAACAGATACGCAGTATTTT
clone_size: -; j_call: TRBJ2-2; v_call: TRBV10-2; d_call: TRBD2; cdr3_aa: CASSDSSGMNTGELFF; cdr3_nt: TGCGCCAGCAGTGATTCTAGCGGGATGAACACCGGGGAGCTGTTTTTT
clone_size: -; j_call: TRBJ2-7; v_call: TRBV4-1; d_call: -; cdr3_aa: CASSLPGAGPYEQYF; cdr3_nt: TGCGCCAGCAGCCTGCCCGGAGCGGGCCCCTACGAGCAGTACTTC
clone_size: -; j_call: TRBJ1-1; v_call: TRBV19; d_call: TRBD1; cdr3_aa: CASSITRTGLTTEAFF; cdr3_nt: TGTGCCAGTAGTATCACCAGGACAGGACTAACCACTGAAGCTTTCTTT
clone_size: -; j_call: TRBJ2-7; v_call: TRBV9; d_call: TRBD1; cdr3_aa: CASSERSGTGNEQYF; cdr3_nt: TGTGCCAGCAGCGAGCGATCCGGGACAGGGAACGAGCAGTACTTC